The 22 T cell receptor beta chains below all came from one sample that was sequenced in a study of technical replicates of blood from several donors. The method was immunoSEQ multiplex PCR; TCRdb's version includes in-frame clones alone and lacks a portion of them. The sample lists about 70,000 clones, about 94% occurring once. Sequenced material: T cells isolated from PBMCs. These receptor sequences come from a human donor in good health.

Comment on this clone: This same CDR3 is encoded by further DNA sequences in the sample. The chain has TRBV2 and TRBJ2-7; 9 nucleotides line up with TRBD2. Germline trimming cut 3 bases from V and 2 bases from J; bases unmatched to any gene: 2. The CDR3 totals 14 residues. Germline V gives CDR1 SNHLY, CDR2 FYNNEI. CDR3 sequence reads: CASSEAGGPYEQYF. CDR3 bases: TGTGCCAGCAGTGAGGCGGGAGGGCCCTACGAGCAGTACTTC.

The CDR3 loop is CAWNYGNFRDGYTF. The CDR3 nucleotides are TGTGCCTGGAACTACGGGAATTTCCGTGATGGCTACACCTTC. The chain has TRBV30 and TRBJ1-2; D call uncertain. Germline CDR1 is GTSNPN and CDR2 is SVGIG (reference sequence). The CDR3 loop spans 14 amino acids. Trimming cost V 4 bases and J 6 bases, with 18 bases left between them.

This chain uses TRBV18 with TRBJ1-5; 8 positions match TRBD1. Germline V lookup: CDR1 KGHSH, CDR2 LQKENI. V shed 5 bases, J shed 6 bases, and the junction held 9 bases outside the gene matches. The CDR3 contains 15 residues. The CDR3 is CASSEGTGESQPQHF. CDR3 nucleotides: TGTGCCAGCTCAGAAGGGACAGGTGAGAGTCAGCCCCAGCATTTT.

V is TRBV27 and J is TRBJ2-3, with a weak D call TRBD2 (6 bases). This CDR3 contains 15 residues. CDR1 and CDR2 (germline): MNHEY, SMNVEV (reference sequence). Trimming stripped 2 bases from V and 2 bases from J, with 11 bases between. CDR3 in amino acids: CASSLGGDFTDTQYF. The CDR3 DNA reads TGTGCCAGCAGTTTAGGCGGGGATTTCACAGATACGCAGTATTTT.

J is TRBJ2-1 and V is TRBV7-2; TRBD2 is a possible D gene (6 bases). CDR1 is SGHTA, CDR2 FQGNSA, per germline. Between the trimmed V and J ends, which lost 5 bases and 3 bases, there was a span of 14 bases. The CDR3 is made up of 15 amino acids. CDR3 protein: CASSLRDLDYNEQFF. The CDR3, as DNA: TGTGCCAGCAGCCTACGGGACTTGGACTACAATGAGCAGTTCTTC.

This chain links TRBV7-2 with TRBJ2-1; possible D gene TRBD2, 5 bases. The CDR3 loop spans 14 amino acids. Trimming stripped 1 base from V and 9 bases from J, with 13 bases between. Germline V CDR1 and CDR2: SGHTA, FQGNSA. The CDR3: CASSLDTSFAEQFF. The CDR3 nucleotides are TGTGCCAGCAGCTTAGACACTAGTTTTGCTGAGCAGTTCTTC.

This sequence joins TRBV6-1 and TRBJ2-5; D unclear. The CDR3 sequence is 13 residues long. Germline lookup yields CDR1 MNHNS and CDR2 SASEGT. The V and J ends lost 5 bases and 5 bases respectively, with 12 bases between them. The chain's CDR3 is CASSRVERETQYF. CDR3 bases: TGTGCCAGCAGTCGGGTAGAGAGGGAGACCCAGTACTTC.

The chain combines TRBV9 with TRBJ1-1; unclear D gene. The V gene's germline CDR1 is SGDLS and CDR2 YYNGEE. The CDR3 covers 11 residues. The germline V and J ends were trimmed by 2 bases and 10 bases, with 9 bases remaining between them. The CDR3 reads CASSVGEVAFF. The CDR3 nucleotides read TGTGCCAGCAGCGTCGGGGAAGTAGCTTTCTTT.

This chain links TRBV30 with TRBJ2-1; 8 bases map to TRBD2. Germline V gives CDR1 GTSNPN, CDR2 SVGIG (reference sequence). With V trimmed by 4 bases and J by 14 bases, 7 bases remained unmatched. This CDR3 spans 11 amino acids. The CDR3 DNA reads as TGTGCCTGGACTTTGGGACTAGTTAAGTTCTTC. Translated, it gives CAWTLGLVKFF.

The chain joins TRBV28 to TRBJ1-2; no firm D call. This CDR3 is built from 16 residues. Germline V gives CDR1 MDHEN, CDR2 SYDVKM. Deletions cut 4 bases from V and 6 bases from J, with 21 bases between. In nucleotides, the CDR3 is TGTGCCAGCAGTTCCCAATACCGGGAGAGACTAAATGGCTACACCTTC. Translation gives CASSSQYRERLNGYTF.

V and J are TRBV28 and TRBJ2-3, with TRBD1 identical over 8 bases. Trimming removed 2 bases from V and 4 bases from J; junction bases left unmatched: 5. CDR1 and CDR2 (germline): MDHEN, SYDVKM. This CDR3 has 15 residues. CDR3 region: CASSLPQDRADTQYF. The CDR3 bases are TGTGCCAGCAGTTTACCACAGGACAGGGCAGATACGCAGTATTTT.

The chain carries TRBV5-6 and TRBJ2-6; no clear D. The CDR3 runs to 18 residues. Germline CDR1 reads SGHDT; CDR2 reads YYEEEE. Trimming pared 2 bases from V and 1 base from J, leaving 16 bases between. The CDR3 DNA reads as TGTGCCAGCAGCTTAATCCGATTTGCGGTATCTGGGGCCAACGTCCTGACTTTC. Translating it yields CASSLIRFAVSGANVLTF. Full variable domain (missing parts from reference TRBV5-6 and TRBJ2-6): DAGVTQSPTHLIKTRGQQVTLRCSPKSGHDTVSWYQQALGQGPQFIFQYYEEEERQRGNFPDRFSGHQFPNYSSELNVNALLLGDSALYLCASSLIRFAVSGANVLTFGAGSRLTVL.

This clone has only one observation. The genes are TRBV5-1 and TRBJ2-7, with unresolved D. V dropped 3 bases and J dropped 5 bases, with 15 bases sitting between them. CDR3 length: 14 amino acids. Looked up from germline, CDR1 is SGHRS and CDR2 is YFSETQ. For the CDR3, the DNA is TGCGCCAGCAGCTCCAGTGTAGCCGTCGACGAGCAGTACTTC. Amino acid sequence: CASSSSVAVDEQYF. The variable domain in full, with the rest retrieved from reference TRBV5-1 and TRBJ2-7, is KAGVTQTPRYLIKTRGQQVTLSCSPISGHRSVSWYQQTPGQGLQFLFEYFSETQRNKGNFPGRFSGRQFSNSRSEMNVSTLELGDSALYLCASSSSVAVDEQYFGPGTRLTVT.

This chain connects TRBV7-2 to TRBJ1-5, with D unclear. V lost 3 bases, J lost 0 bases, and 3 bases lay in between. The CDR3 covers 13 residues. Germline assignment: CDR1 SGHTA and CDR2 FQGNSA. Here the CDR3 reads CASSFISNQPQHF. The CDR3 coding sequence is TGTGCCAGCAGCTTCATTAGCAATCAGCCCCAGCATTTT.

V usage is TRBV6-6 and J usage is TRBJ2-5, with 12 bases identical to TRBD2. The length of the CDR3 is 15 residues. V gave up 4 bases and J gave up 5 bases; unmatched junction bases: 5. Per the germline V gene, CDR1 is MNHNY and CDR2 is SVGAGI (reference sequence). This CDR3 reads CASSSSGRASETQYF. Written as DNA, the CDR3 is TGTGCCAGCAGTTCTAGCGGGAGGGCGTCTGAGACCCAGTACTTC.

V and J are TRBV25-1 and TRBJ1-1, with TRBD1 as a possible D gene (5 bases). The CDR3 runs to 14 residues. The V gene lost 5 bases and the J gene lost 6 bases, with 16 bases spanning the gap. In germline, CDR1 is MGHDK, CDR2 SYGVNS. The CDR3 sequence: CASSFTEGISEAFF. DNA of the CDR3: TGTGCCAGCAGTTTTACGGAGGGGATCTCTGAAGCTTTCTTT.

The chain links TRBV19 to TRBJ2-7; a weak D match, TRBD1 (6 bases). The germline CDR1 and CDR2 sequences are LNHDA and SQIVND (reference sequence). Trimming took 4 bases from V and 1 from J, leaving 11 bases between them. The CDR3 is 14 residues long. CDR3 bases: TGTGCCAGTAGTACGTACAGGGCGTCCTACGAGCAGTACTTC. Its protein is CASSTYRASYEQYF.

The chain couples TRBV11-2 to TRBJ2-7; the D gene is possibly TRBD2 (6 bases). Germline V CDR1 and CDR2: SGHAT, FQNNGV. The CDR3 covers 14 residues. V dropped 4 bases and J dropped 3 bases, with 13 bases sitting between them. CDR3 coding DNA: TGTGCCAGCAGCTATGGAGGGAGTTTCTACGAGCAGTACTTC. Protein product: CASSYGGSFYEQYF.

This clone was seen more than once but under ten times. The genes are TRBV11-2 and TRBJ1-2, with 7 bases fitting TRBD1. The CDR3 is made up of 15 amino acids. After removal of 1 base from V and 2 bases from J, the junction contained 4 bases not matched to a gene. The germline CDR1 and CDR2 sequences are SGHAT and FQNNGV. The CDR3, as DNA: TGTGCCAGCAGCTTAGTACAGGGGTGGAACTATGGCTACACCTTC. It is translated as CASSLVQGWNYGYTF.

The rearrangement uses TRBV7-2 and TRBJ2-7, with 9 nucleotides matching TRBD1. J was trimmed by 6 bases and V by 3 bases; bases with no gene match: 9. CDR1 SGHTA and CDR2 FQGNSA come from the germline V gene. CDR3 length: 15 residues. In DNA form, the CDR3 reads TGTGCCAGCAGCTTGACCCGGGACAGGGTGACCGAGCAGTACTTC. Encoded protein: CASSLTRDRVTEQYF.

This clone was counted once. The CDR3 region has the DNA TGCGCCAGCAGCCCGATGCCGATCGCCGCGGGAGATAGAGGGGGCAATGAGCAGTTCTTC. Translated: CASSPMPIAAGDRGGNEQFF. This sequence joins TRBV5-1 and TRBJ2-1, with D possibly being TRBD2 (7 bases). Germline lookup yields CDR1 SGHRS and CDR2 YFSETQ. The CDR3 is 20 amino acids. V was pared by 4 bases and J by 6 bases, with 32 bases between.

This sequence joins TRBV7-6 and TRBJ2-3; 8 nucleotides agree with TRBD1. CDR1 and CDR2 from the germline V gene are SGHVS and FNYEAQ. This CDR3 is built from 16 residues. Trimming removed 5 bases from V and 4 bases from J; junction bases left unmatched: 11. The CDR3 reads CASSVPQGQGPDTQYF. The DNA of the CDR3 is TGTGCCAGCAGCGTCCCTCAAGGACAGGGACCAGATACGCAGTATTTT. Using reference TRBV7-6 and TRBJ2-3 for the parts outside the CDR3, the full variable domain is GAGVSQSPRYKVTKRGQDVALRCDPISGHVSLYWYRQALGQGPEFLTYFNYEAQQDKSGLPNDRFSAERPEGSISTLTIQRTEQRDSAMYRCASSVPQGQGPDTQYFGPGTRLTVL.